Below are 23 T cell receptor beta chains sequenced from a single sample in a study of glioma-infiltrating T cells after dendritic cell vaccination. The assay was immunoSEQ multiplex PCR, and TCRdb's table has in-frame clones only and misses some. There are over 80,000 clones in the sample; approximately 90% occur only once, and roughly 3.2% lies in the top ten. The sequencing used blood, collected before dendritic cell vaccination. Source of these receptors: a human donor with glioblastoma.

In its sample, this clone was seen once. This chain uses TRBV10-3 with TRBJ1-3, with a weak D call TRBD1 (5 bases). CDR1 is ENHRY, CDR2 SYGVKD, per germline. V lost 0 bases to trimming and J lost 2 bases, with 8 bases between them. The CDR3 consists of 15 residues. This chain's CDR3 is CAISESRVPGNTIYF. CDR3 in DNA: TGTGCCATCAGTGAGTCCAGGGTGCCTGGAAACACCATATATTTT.

The rearrangement joins TRBV5-6 to TRBJ1-1; a weak D match, TRBD1 (6 bases). Germline CDR1 SGHDT, CDR2 YYEEEE. V lost 4 bases to trimming and J lost 0 bases, with 22 bases between them. CDR3 length: 18 amino acids. The CDR3 protein is CASSPVYTGLRMNTEAFF. The DNA for the CDR3 is TGTGCCAGCAGCCCCGTTTACACAGGGCTCCGGATGAACACTGAAGCTTTCTTT. The entire variable domain, with the rest obtained from reference TRBV5-6 and TRBJ1-1, is as follows: DAGVTQSPTHLIKTRGQQVTLRCSPKSGHDTVSWYQQALGQGPQFIFQYYEEEERQRGNFPDRFSGHQFPNYSSELNVNALLLGDSALYLCASSPVYTGLRMNTEAFFGQGTRLTVV.

This clone showed up just a few times. The V call is TRBV29-1, the J call TRBJ1-2; 9 bases are shared with TRBD1. Germline V gene sequence: CDR1 SQVTM, CDR2 ANQGSEA. Trimming at V came to 6 bases and at J to 6 bases, leaving 8 bases not matched to a gene. This CDR3 comprises 13 residues. The CDR3 loop is CSVGGGQGDGYTF. The CDR3 DNA is TGCAGCGTGGGGGGGGGACAGGGAGATGGCTACACCTTC.

The chain couples TRBV7-8 to TRBJ1-6, with D uncertain. Trimming left V 5 bases short and J 0 bases short, with 14 bases between. Germline V lookup: CDR1 SGHVS, CDR2 FQNEAQ. This CDR3 region has 17 residues. The CDR3 loop is CASSKMGGSSYNSPLHF. In DNA form, the CDR3 reads TGTGCCAGCAGCAAGATGGGCGGGAGCTCCTATAATTCACCCCTCCACTTT.

The chain employs TRBV19 and TRBJ1-2, with 9 bases lining up with TRBD1. J lost 7 bases, V lost 5 bases, and 11 bases had no gene match. In germline, CDR1 is LNHDA, CDR2 SQIVND (reference sequence). This CDR3 has 15 residues. The CDR3 sequence is CASSETGGGDLGYTF. The CDR3 bases are TGTGCCAGTAGTGAAACAGGGGGCGGGGATCTTGGCTACACCTTC.

V usage is TRBV11-2 and J usage is TRBJ2-7, with 9 positions matching TRBD1. The junction had 4 bases not matched to a gene; V was cut back by 6 bases and J by 1 base. Germline CDR1 is SGHAT and CDR2 is FQNNGV. The CDR3 loop spans 14 amino acids. The CDR3 protein is CASRATGGSYEQYF. DNA of the CDR3: TGTGCCAGCAGAGCGACAGGGGGTTCCTACGAGCAGTACTTC. Full variable domain (rest looked up from reference TRBV11-2 and TRBJ2-7): EAGVAQSPRYKIIEKRQSVAFWCNPISGHATLYWYQQILGQGPKLLIQFQNNGVVDDSQLPKDRFSAERLKGVDSTLKIQPAKLEDSAVYLCASRATGGSYEQYFGPGTRLTVT.

The chain is built from TRBV5-4 and TRBJ2-5; weak D call: TRBD2 (5 bases). V lost 3 bases to trimming and J lost 1 base, with 19 bases between them. Looked up from germline, CDR1 is SGHNT and CDR2 is YYREEE (reference sequence). The CDR3 spans 17 residues. The CDR3 DNA reads as TGTGCCAGCAGCTCTTCTAGCAGGCAACAATTCCAAGAGACCCAGTACTTC. Residues: CASSSSSRQQFQETQYF. The full variable domain, rest sourced from reference TRBV5-4 and TRBJ2-5, is ETGVTQSPTHLIKTRGQQVTLRCSSQSGHNTVSWYQQALGQGPQFIFQYYREEENGRGNFPPRFSGLQFPNYSSELNVNALELDDSALYLCASSSSSRQQFQETQYFGPGTRLLVL.

In its sample, this clone was seen once. This chain links TRBV29-1 with TRBJ2-1, with 11 positions matching TRBD2. J lost 8 bases, V lost 4 bases, and 7 bases had no gene match. Germline CDR1 is SQVTM and CDR2 is ANQGSEA. The CDR3 is made up of 14 amino acids. The CDR3 reads CSVATSGGVDEQFF. The CDR3 bases are TGCAGCGTTGCAACTAGCGGGGGTGTCGATGAGCAGTTCTTC.

V gene TRBV20-1 combines with J gene TRBJ2-7; maybe TRBD1 (6 bases). Germline CDR1 is DFQATT and CDR2 is SNEGSKA (reference sequence). CDR3 size: 11 residues. With 5 bases removed from V and 5 bases from J, the gap between germline ends came to 10 bases. The CDR3 loop is CSARYRDEQYF. The CDR3 region has the DNA TGCAGTGCTCGATACAGGGACGAGCAGTACTTC.

The chain combines TRBV5-1 with TRBJ2-7; 7 bases fit TRBD2. Trimming took 0 bases from V and 4 from J; bases not matched to a gene: 7. In germline, CDR1 is SGHRS, CDR2 YFSETQ. CDR3 size: 15 residues. The CDR3 is CASSLEGTTGYEQYF. CDR3 nucleotide sequence: TGCGCCAGCAGCTTGGAAGGGACTACGGGTTACGAGCAGTACTTC.

This chain links TRBV5-1 with TRBJ1-2; TRBD1 matches 10 bases. Germline-derived CDR1 and CDR2 are SGHRS and YFSETQ. This CDR3 contains 17 residues. J lost 3 bases, V lost 0 bases, and 8 bases had no gene match. CDR3 sequence: CASSLVPRQGADYGYTF. In DNA form, the CDR3 reads TGCGCCAGCAGCTTGGTTCCACGACAGGGGGCTGACTATGGCTACACCTTC.

The chain is built from TRBV11-2 and TRBJ1-1, with 7 bases aligning to TRBD1. CDR3 length: 14 amino acids. With 1 base clipped from V and 5 bases from J, the junction kept 4 bases outside the gene matches. Germline V lookup: CDR1 SGHAT, CDR2 FQNNGV. CDR3 region: CASSLGQGRTEAFF. CDR3 coding DNA: TGTGCCAGCAGCTTAGGACAGGGAAGGACTGAAGCTTTCTTT.

The chain combines TRBV2 with TRBJ1-2, with a possible D match to TRBD1 (5 bases). The CDR3 is made up of 11 amino acids. V was trimmed by 6 bases and J by 8 bases, leaving 10 bases between them. Germline assignment: CDR1 SNHLY and CDR2 FYNNEI. CDR3: CASRLGGGYTF. As DNA, the CDR3 is TGTGCCAGCAGGTTGGGGGGAGGCTACACCTTC.

The chain is built from TRBV11-2 and TRBJ1-6; a weak D match, TRBD1 (6 bases). The CDR3 spans 15 residues. Germline V gene lookup returns CDR1 SGHAT and CDR2 FQNNGV. The V gene lost 0 bases and the J gene lost 7 bases, with 10 bases spanning the gap. The CDR3 region is CASSLDRTGNSPLHF. The CDR3 coding sequence is TGTGCCAGCAGCTTAGATCGAACAGGGAATTCACCCCTCCACTTT. The complete variable domain, with remaining parts taken from reference TRBV11-2 and TRBJ1-6, reads EAGVAQSPRYKIIEKRQSVAFWCNPISGHATLYWYQQILGQGPKLLIQFQNNGVVDDSQLPKDRFSAERLKGVDSTLKIQPAKLEDSAVYLCASSLDRTGNSPLHFGNGTRLTVT.

V gene TRBV19 combines with J gene TRBJ2-4; the D gene is possibly TRBD1 (7 bases). Germline CDR1 LNHDA, CDR2 SQIVND (reference sequence). V lost 6 bases and J lost 0, with 15 bases in between. The CDR3 extends over 16 amino acids. The CDR3 bases are TGTGCCAGTAGGCCCGGGGGACAGCTAGCCAAAAACATTCAGTACTTC. Encoded protein: CASRPGGQLAKNIQYF.

The rearrangement joins TRBV30 to TRBJ1-3; D gene unclear. The CDR3 is made up of 13 amino acids. Trimming left V 7 bases short and J 0 bases short, with 10 bases between. CDR1 and CDR2 (germline): GTSNPN, SVGIG (reference sequence). The CDR3 DNA reads TGTGCCTCCCGGGTGAGCTCTGGAAACACCATATATTTT. It is translated as CASRVSSGNTIYF.

V gene TRBV28 combines with J gene TRBJ1-2; 7 bases match TRBD1. CDR1 MDHEN and CDR2 SYDVKM come from the germline V gene. The J segment lost 9 bases and the V segment lost 3 bases, leaving 7 bases of the junction unmatched. CDR3 length: 13 amino acids. The CDR3 region has the DNA TGTGCCAGCAGTTTCCCGACAGGGCGCCGCTACACCTTC. It is translated as CASSFPTGRRYTF.

This clone was seen only once. This chain uses TRBV30 with TRBJ1-5, with TRBD1 identical over 7 bases. With 2 bases clipped from V and 1 base from J, the junction kept 14 bases outside the gene matches. Looked up from germline, CDR1 is GTSNPN and CDR2 is SVGIG (reference sequence). The CDR3 consists of 18 residues. The CDR3: CAWSFRTGALFSNQPQHF. Written as DNA, the CDR3 is TGTGCCTGGAGTTTCAGAACAGGGGCCTTATTCAGCAATCAGCCCCAGCATTTT.

This clone appeared a single time. This chain links TRBV4-1 with TRBJ2-1; a weak D match, TRBD2 (5 bases). Germline assignment: CDR1 MGHRA and CDR2 YSYEKL. This CDR3 comprises 16 residues. V gave up 0 bases and J gave up 3 bases, with 12 bases separating them. The DNA for the CDR3 is TGCGCCAGCAGCCAAGATAGAGCTGAGGGCTACAATGAGCAGTTCTTC. Its translation: CASSQDRAEGYNEQFF.

This chain connects TRBV27 to TRBJ2-7; 7 nucleotides agree with TRBD1. The CDR3 is made up of 11 amino acids. The germline gives CDR1 MNHEY, CDR2 SMNVEV (reference sequence). The V and J ends lost 7 bases and 6 bases, in that order; junction bases with no gene match: 3. CDR3 residues: CASKAGGEQYF. The CDR3 DNA follows: TGTGCCAGCAAGGCAGGGGGCGAGCAGTACTTC.

The chain uses TRBV4-2 and TRBJ2-7; the D gene is possibly TRBD1 (5 bases). Trimming took 2 bases from V and 1 from J, leaving 12 bases between them. CDR1 and CDR2 (germline): LGHNA, YNFKEQ. The CDR3 runs 15 residues. CDR3 nucleotide sequence: TGTGCCAGCAGCCAATCGACAGAAGCTTCCTACGAGCAGTACTTC. This sequence encodes CASSQSTEASYEQYF.

The DNA for the CDR3 is TGTGCCAGCACCCTCTCGGTATCTCCTGGTACAGATACGCAGTATTTT. It is translated as CASTLSVSPGTDTQYF. The J gene is TRBJ2-3, the V gene TRBV9; D call uncertain. From germline, CDR1 is SGDLS and CDR2 YYNGEE. This CDR3 contains 16 residues. V was trimmed by 6 bases and J by 3 bases, leaving 20 bases between them.

The V and J genes are TRBV5-1 and TRBJ1-3, with D possibly TRBD1 on 6 matching bases. This CDR3 comprises 15 residues. The V end was cut by 4 bases, the J end by 2 bases, with 13 bases between. Germline CDR1 SGHRS, CDR2 YFSETQ. In nucleotides, the CDR3 is TGCGCCAGCAGCCCAGGGGAGGGCACTGGAAACACCATATATTTT. Its translation is CASSPGEGTGNTIYF.